The entry that follows covers one TCR beta chain sequence. This table comes from immunoSEQ multiplex PCR, and its TCRdb copy is limited to in-frame clones, with some not included. Of hundreds of thousands of clones listed, just under 85% were seen once; the top ten hold 1.9%. After removal of 6 bases from V and 3 bases from J, the junction contained 10 bases not matched to a gene. This CDR3 has 16 amino acids. Germline CDR1 is SGHNT and CDR2 is YENEEA. This sample was taken from a study of blood T cell repertoires in COVID-19. This receptor was identified in a woman of 80 years or more with acute or convalescent COVID-19. The V and J genes are TRBV11-3 and TRBJ2-3, with TRBD2 matching 9 bases. The sequencing sample was made of peripheral blood. CDR3 nucleotides: TGTGCCAGCAGTTCCGGGACTAGCCTTGGAACAGATACGCAGTATTTT. Protein: CASSSGTSLGTDTQYF.